What follows describes a single TCR beta chain. What it recognizes is unknown. This table comes from immunoSEQ multiplex PCR, and its TCRdb copy is limited to in-frame clones, with some not included. The table has tens of thousands of clones, about 86% seen once. This record comes from a study of OX40 agonist ivuxolimab in advanced cancers. Study observations and caveats: Clonal expansion was seen in CD4+ and CD8+ blood T cells by week 6 at 0.1 to 3.0 mg/kg. Some nonresponders also had low normalized T-cell clonal expansion.

Trimming took off 4 bases at V and 6 bases at J, with 17 bases between the two ends. Germline loops: CDR1 MNHEY, CDR2 SMNVEV (reference sequence). The CDR3 is 15 amino acids. The material sequenced was CD4+ or CD8+ T cells sorted from blood, taken in a trial of the OX40 agonist ivuxolimab. This receptor was obtained from an adult with an advanced solid tumor such as melanoma, head and neck, liver or kidney cancer. This rearrangement joins TRBV27 to TRBJ2-3, with D perhaps matching TRBD1 (5 bases). As DNA, the CDR3 is TGTGCCAGCAGTTCTTCCTTAGGGGAAGGGGATACGCAGTATTTT. Translated, it gives CASSSSLGEGDTQYF.